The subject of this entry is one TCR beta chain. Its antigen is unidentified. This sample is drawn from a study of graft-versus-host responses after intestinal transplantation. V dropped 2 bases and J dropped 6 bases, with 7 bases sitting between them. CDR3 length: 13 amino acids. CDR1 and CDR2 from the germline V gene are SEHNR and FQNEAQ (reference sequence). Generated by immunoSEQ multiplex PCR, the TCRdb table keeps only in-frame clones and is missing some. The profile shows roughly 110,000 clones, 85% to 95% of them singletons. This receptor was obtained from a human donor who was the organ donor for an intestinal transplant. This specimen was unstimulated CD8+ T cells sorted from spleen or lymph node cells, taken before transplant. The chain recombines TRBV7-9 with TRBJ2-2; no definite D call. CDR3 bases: TGTGCCAGCAGCTTAAACGGGCCCGGGGAGCTGTTTTTT. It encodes CASSLNGPGELFF.